Listed below are T cell receptor beta chains from one sample, sequenced in a study of T cell responses to AZD1222 COVID-19 vaccine. Using immunoSEQ multiplex PCR, the repertoire was profiled, and TCRdb retains in-frame clones only, with some absent. The sample yields fewer than 120,000 clones, about 90% seen once. The starting material was peripheral blood, obtained on day 0 of AZD1222 vaccination. All receptors derive from an adult in good health. Each CDR3 is given with its conserved first and last residue.

J gene,V gene,CDR3 protein
TRBJ1-1,TRBV13,CASSPRESTEAFF
TRBJ1-2,TRBV27,CASAQASSGYTF
TRBJ1-2,TRBV19,CASSISDRYYGYTF
TRBJ1-2,TRBV5-1,CASSMDNRKGYTF
TRBJ1-4,TRBV28,CATISGSGEKLFF
TRBJ2-1,TRBV4-1,CASSQDFRLAGISYNEQFF
TRBJ1-5,TRBV28,CASSLIPFSNQPQHF
TRBJ1-1,TRBV5-6,CASSWRQTGGTEAFF
TRBJ2-7,TRBV19,CASSIVQGVGEQYF
TRBJ1-1,TRBV5-1,CASTTSGGVITEAFF
TRBJ1-2,TRBV2,CASRAGTEGYYGYTF
TRBJ2-2,TRBV27,CASSLGRGDTGELFF
TRBJ2-7,TRBV29-1,CSVTANYEQYF
TRBJ1-5,TRBV4-2,CASSQDADNQPQHF
TRBJ1-4,TRBV28,CASSSANEKLFF
TRBJ1-1,TRBV11-1,CASSRRQGAPTEAFF
TRBJ1-6,TRBV27,CASSFWGNYNSPLHF
TRBJ1-5,TRBV28,CASTGSNQPQHF
TRBJ1-5,TRBV4-2,CASSENDQGRQPQHF
TRBJ2-2,TRBV5-4,CASSTTGDGELFF
TRBJ1-2,TRBV25-1,CASSGDVDYIYGYTF
TRBJ2-7,TRBV6-5,CASSYLSTGEYEQYF
TRBJ2-1,TRBV27,CASSLRLLTSGGANEQFF
TRBJ1-2,TRBV19,CGSGRRDYGYTF
TRBJ1-3,TRBV6-1,CASSERQGINGNTIYF
TRBJ1-5,TRBV10-2,CASSEIFNQPQHF
TRBJ1-6,TRBV11-2,CASRGRNNSPLHF
TRBJ2-7,TRBV29-1,CSVAGDGSSYEQYF
TRBJ1-3,TRBV5-4,CASSLAGAASGNTIYF
TRBJ2-1,TRBV7-2,CASSFAGTSGNYNEQFF
TRBJ1-4,TRBV6-5,CASSYRGLTNEKLFF
TRBJ1-1,TRBV27,CASSWGQGANTEAFF
TRBJ2-1,TRBV27,CASSLPPGPNNEQFF
TRBJ1-1,TRBV27,CASSSSRGNTEAFF
TRBJ1-2,TRBV13,CASSVPGQGRAGYTF
TRBJ2-7,TRBV12-3/TRBV12-4,CASSAQGSEQYF
TRBJ1-5,TRBV11-3,CASSSGEVQPQHF
TRBJ1-2,TRBV6-6,CASTLGEGYTF
TRBJ2-2,TRBV3-1/TRBV3-2,CASSRRRTGGIGELFF
TRBJ2-7,TRBV5-1,CASSLGDSRDEQYF
TRBJ2-7,TRBV12-3/TRBV12-4,CASSRTETYEQYF
TRBJ1-3,TRBV10-1,CASSESRNSGNTIYF
TRBJ1-5,TRBV3-1/TRBV3-2,CASSPSGGGNQPQHF
TRBJ2-3,TRBV24-1,CATSDLNRGQQYF
TRBJ2-5,TRBV24-1,CATSDTGGGQETQYF
TRBJ1-1,TRBV6-1,CASSEGQPNTEAFF
TRBJ2-7,TRBV10-3,CAISSGQPYEQYF
TRBJ1-3,TRBV7-8,CASSPDPGQATARGTIYF